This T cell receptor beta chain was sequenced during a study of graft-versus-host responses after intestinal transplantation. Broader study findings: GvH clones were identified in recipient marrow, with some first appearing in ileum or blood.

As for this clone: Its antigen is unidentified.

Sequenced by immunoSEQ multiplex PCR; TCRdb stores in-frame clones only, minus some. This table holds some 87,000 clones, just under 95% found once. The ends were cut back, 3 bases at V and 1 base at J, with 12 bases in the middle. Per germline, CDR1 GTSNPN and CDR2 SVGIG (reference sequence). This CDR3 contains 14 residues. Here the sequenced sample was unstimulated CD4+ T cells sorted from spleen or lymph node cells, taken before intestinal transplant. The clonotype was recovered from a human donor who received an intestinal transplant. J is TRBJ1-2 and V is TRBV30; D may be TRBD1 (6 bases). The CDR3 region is CAWSDRKSNYGYTF. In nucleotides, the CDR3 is TGTGCCTGGAGCGACAGGAAAAGTAACTATGGCTACACCTTC. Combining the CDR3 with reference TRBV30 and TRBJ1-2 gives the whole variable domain SQTIHQWPATLVQPVGSPLSLECTVEGTSNPNLYWYRQAAGRGLQLLFYSVGIGQISSEVPQNLSASRPQDRQFILSSKKLLLSDSGFYLCAWSDRKSNYGYTFGSGTRLTVV.